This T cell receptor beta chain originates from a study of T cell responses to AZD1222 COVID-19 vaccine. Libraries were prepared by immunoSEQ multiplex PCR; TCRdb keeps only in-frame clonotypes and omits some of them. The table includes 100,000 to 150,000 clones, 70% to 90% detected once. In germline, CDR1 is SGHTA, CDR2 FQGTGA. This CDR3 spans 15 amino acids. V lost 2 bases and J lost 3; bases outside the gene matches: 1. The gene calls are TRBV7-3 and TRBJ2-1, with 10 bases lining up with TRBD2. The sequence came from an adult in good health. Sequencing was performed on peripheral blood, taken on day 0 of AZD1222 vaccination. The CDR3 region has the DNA TGTGCCAGCAGCTTAGGGACTAGCGTCTACAATGAGCAGTTCTTC. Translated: CASSLGTSVYNEQFF.